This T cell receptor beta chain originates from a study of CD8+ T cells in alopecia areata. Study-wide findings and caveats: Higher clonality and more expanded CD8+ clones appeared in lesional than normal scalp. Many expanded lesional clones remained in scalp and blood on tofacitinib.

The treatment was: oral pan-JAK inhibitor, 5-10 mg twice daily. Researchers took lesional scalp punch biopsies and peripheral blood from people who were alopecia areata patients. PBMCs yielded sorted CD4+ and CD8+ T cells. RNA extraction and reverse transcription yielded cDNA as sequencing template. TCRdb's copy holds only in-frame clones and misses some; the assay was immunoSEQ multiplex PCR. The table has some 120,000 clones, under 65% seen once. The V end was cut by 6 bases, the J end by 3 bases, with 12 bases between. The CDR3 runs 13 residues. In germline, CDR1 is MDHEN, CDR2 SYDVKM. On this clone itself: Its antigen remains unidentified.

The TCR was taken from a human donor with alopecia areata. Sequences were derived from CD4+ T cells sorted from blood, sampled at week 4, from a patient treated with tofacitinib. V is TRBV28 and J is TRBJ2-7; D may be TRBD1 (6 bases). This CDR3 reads CASRTGTLYEQYF. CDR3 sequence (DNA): TGTGCCAGCAGGACCGGGACACTCTACGAGCAGTACTTC.